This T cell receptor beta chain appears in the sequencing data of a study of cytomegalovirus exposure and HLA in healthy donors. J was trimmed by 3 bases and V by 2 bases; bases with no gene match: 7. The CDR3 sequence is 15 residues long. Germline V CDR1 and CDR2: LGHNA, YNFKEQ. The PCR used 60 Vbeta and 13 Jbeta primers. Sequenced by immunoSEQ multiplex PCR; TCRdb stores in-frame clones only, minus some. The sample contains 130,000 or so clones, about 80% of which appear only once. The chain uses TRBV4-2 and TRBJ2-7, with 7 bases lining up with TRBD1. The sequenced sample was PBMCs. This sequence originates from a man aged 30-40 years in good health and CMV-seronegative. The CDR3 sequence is CASSQRQGRSYEQYF. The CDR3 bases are TGTGCCAGCAGCCAACGACAGGGTAGGAGCTACGAGCAGTACTTC.